This T cell receptor (beta chain) stems from a study of response to subunit inactivated influenza vaccine. The CDR3 covers 15 residues. The V end lost 5 bases, the J end lost 1 base, and 15 bases lay between the germline ends. Germline V gives CDR1 MNHNS, CDR2 SASEGT. TCRdb analysed the RT-PCR reads with MiXCR anew, one entry per CDR3 protein. The table lists around 200,000 distinct CDR3 sequences, roughly 12% of them singletons, with 25% to 30% in the top ten. Separately, the same data were catalogued under a study of T cells expressing NK-cell markers. That source adds: 5'RACE template switching with UMIs generated TCR beta cDNA. About 6 donors had dominant NKG2C+ clonotypes that comprised roughly 1.0-8% of their CD8+ T cells.

The receptor was derived from a man aged 45-65 years who received an inactivated influenza vaccine. The sample in question was CD8+ T cells sorted from PBMCs, obtained less than 13 days after vaccination. The chain uses TRBV6-1 and TRBJ2-7, with D tentatively TRBD1 (6 bases). The CDR3 reads CASSLDRRNSYEQYF. DNA of the CDR3: TGTGCCAGCAGTCTGGACAGACGGAATTCCTACGAGCAGTACTTC.